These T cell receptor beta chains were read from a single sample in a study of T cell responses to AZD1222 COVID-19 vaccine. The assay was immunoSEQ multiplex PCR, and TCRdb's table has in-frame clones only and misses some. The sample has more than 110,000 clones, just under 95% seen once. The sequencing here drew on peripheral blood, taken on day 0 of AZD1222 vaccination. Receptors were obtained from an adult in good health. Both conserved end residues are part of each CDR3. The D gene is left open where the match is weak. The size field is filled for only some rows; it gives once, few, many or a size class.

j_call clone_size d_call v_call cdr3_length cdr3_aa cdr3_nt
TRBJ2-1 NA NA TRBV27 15 CASSSTGIINDEQFF TGTGCCAGCAGTTCAACAGGGATAATTAATGATGAGCAGTTCTTC
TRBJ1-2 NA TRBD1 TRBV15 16 CATSRDRQGVRYGYTF TGTGCCACCAGCAGAGATAGACAGGGGGTAAGGTATGGCTACACCTTC
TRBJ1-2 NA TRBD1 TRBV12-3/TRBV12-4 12 CASSRQGDGYTF TGTGCCAGCAGCCGACAGGGGGATGGCTACACCTTC
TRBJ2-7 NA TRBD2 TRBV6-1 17 CASSVPGLAGGPREQYF TGTGCCAGCAGTGTTCCGGGACTAGCGGGGGGGCCGCGCGAGCAGTACTTC
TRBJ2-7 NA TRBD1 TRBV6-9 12 CASRWTGVEQYF TGTGCCAGCAGGTGGACAGGGGTTGAGCAGTACTTC
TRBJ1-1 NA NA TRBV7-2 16 CASSPGGGIPNTEAFF TGTGCCAGCAGCCCGGGGGGGGGCATCCCGAACACTGAAGCTTTCTTT
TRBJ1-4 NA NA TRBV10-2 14 CASSAAGDDEKLFF TGCGCCAGCAGTGCGGCAGGGGACGATGAAAAACTGTTTTTT
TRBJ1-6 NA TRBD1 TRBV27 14 CASSPGRGNSPLHF TGTGCCAGCAGCCCAGGCAGGGGGAATTCACCCCTCCACTTT
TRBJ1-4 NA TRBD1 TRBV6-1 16 CASSEWWDSLNEKLFF TGTGCCAGCAGTGAATGGTGGGACAGCCTCAATGAAAAACTGTTTTTT
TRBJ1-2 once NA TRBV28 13 CASRPTLPVGYTF TGTGCCAGCAGACCCACACTCCCGGTAGGCTACACCTTC
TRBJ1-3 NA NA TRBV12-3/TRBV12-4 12 CASSFIEDTIYF TGTGCCAGCAGTTTTATCGAAGACACCATATATTTT
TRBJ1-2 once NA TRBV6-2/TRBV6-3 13 CASSSGTTYGYTF TGTGCCAGCAGTTCTGGGACCACCTATGGCTACACCTTC
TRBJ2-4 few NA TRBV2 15 CASVFSEAAKNIQYF TGTGCCAGCGTCTTTTCAGAGGCAGCCAAAAACATTCAGTACTTC
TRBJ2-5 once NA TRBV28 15 CASSSLNGGKETQYF TGTGCCAGCAGTTCACTAAACGGGGGTAAAGAGACCCAGTACTTC
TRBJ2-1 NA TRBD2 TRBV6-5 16 CASSFQGRGGYNEQFF TGTGCCAGCAGTTTTCAGGGGCGCGGGGGGTACAATGAGCAGTTCTTC
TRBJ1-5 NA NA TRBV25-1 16 CASSRPSSDLNQPQHF TGTGCCAGCAGTCGACCCAGCTCCGACCTCAATCAGCCCCAGCATTTT
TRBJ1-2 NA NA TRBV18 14 CASSPQGDNYGYTF TGTGCCAGCTCACCACAAGGGGACAACTATGGCTACACCTTC
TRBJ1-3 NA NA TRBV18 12 CASSPEGNTIYF TGTGCCAGCTCACCAGAAGGAAACACCATATATTTT
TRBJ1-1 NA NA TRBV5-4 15 CASSLEPGQNTEAFF TGTGCCAGCAGCTTGGAACCAGGCCAAAACACTGAAGCTTTCTTT
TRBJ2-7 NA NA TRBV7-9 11 CASSLSYEQYF TGTGCCAGCAGCTTAAGCTACGAGCAGTACTTC
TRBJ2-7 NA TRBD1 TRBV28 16 CASSYIGTGTLYEQYF TGTGCCAGCAGTTATATCGGGACAGGGACGCTCTACGAGCAGTACTTC
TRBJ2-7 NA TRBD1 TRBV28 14 CASSSDRGKDEQYF TGTGCCAGCAGTTCCGACAGGGGAAAAGACGAGCAGTACTTC
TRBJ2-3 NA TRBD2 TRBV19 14 CASRSAGDTDTQYF TGTGCCAGTAGGTCAGCGGGGGACACAGATACGCAGTATTTT
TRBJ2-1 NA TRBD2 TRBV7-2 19 CASSPLGTSGRRTYNEQFF TGTGCCAGCAGCCCCCTAGGGACTAGCGGACGGAGGACCTACAATGAGCAGTTCTTC
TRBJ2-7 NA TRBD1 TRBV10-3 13 CAVRPGQGDEQYF TGTGCCGTCAGACCGGGACAGGGTGACGAGCAGTACTTC
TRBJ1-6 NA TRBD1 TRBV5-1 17 CASSLLGTGAYNSPLHF TGCGCCAGCAGCTTGCTAGGGACAGGGGCCTATAATTCACCCCTCCACTTT
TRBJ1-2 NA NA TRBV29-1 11 CSAKTGRGYTF TGCAGCGCAAAGACAGGACGTGGCTACACCTTC
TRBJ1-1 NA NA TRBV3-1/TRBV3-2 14 CASSRTVLNTEAFF TGTGCCAGCAGCCGGACAGTCCTCAACACTGAAGCTTTCTTT
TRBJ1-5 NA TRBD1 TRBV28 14 CATKDRGHNQPQHF TGTGCCACGAAGGACAGGGGGCACAATCAGCCCCAGCATTTT